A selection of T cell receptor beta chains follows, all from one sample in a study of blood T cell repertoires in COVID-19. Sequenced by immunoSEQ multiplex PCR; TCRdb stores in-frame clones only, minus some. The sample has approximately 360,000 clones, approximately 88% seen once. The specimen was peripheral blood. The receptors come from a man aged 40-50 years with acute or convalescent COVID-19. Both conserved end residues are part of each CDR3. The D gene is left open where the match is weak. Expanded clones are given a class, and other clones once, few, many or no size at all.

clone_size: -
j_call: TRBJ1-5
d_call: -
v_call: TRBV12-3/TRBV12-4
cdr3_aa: CASRGREHQPQHF
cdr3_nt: TGTGCCAGCAGGGGGCGGGAGCATCAGCCCCAGCATTTT

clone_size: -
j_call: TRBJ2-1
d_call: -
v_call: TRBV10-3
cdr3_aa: CAISRDFNNEQFF
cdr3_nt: TGTGCCATCAGCCGGGACTTTAACAATGAGCAGTTCTTC

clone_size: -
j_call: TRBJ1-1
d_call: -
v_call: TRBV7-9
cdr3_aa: CASSLVQGMGQNTEAFF
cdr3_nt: TGTGCCAGCAGCTTAGTGCAGGGGATGGGACAGAACACTGAAGCTTTCTTT

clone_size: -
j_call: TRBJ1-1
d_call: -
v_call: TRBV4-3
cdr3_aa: CASSQDRLENTEAFF
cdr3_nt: TGCGCCAGCAGCCAAGATCGGTTAGAGAACACTGAAGCTTTCTTT

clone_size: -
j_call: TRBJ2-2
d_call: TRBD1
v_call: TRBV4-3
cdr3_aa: CASSPTGGRAGELFF
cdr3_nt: TGCGCCAGCAGCCCGACAGGGGGGAGGGCCGGGGAGCTGTTTTTT

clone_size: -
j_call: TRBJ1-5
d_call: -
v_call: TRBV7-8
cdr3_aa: CASSLDSYNQPQHF
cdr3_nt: TGTGCCAGCAGCTTAGACAGCTACAATCAGCCCCAGCATTTT

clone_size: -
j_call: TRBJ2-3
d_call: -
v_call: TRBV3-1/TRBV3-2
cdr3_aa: CASRPRGFSDTQYF
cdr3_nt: TGTGCCAGCAGGCCGAGGGGGTTCTCAGATACGCAGTATTTT

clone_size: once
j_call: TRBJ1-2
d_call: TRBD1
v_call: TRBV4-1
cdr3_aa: CASSHGQGAIGYTF
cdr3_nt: TGCGCCAGCAGCCATGGACAGGGGGCGATTGGCTACACCTTC

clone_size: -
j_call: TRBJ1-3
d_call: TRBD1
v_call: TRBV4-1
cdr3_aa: CASSIGTGSGNTIYF
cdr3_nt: TGCGCCAGCAGCATCGGGACAGGGTCTGGAAACACCATATATTTT

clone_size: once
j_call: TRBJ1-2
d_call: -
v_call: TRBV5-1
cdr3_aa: CASSLEPGAGYGYTF
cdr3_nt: TGCGCCAGCAGCTTGGAACCAGGGGCTGGATATGGCTACACCTTC

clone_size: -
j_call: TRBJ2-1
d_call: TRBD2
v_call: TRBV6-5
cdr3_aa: CASSYSTSGGINEQFF
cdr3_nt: TGTGCCAGCAGTTACTCGACTAGCGGGGGGATAAATGAGCAGTTCTTC

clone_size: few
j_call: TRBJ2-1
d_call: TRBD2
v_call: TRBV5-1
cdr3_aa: CASSLAGLAVSYNEQFF
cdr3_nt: TGCGCCAGCAGCTTGGCGGGACTAGCGGTCTCCTACAATGAGCAGTTCTTC

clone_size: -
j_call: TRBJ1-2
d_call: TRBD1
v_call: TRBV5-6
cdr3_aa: CASSLGATGVYGYTF
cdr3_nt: TGTGCCAGCAGCTTGGGTGCCACAGGGGTCTATGGCTACACCTTC

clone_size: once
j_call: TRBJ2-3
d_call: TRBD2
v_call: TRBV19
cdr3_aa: CATGTSRTDTQYF
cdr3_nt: TGTGCCACCGGGACTAGCAGAACAGATACGCAGTATTTT

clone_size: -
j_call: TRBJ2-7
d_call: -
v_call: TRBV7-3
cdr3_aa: CASSVDGEGSYEQYF
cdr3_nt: TGTGCCAGCAGCGTTGACGGGGAAGGCTCCTACGAGCAGTACTTC

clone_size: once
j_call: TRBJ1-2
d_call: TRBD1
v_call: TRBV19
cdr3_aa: CASSPRGQGHGYTF
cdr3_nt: TGTGCCAGTAGCCCTCGGGGACAGGGACATGGCTACACCTTC

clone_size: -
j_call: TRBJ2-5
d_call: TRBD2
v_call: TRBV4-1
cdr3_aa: CASSLYGRGEETQYF
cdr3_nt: TGCGCCAGCAGCCTTTATGGACGGGGGGAAGAGACCCAGTACTTC

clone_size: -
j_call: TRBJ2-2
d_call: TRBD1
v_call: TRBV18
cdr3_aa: CASSPGTGGSGELFF
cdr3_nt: TGTGCCAGCTCTCCTGGGACAGGGGGATCCGGGGAGCTGTTTTTT

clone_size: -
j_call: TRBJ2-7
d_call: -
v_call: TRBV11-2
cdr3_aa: CASSVSREQYF
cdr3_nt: TGTGCCAGCAGCGTCTCTCGGGAGCAGTACTTC

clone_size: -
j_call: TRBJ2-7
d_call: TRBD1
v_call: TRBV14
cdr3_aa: CASSRRDRGLVGSYEQYF
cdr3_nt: TGTGCCAGCAGCCGCCGGGACAGGGGCCTTGTAGGCTCCTACGAGCAGTACTTC

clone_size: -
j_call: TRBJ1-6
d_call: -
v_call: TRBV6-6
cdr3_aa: CASSYGGVVSPLHF
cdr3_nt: TGTGCCAGCAGTTATGGAGGGGTAGTTTCACCCCTCCACTTT

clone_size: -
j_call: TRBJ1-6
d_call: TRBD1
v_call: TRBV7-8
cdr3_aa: CASGPRQGYNSPLHF
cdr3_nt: TGTGCCAGCGGCCCGCGACAGGGTTATAATTCACCCCTCCACTTT

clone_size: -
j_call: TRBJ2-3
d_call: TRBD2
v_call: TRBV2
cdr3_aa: CAGRRTSGGPTDTQYF
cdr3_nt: TGTGCCGGACGGAGGACTAGCGGGGGACCCACAGATACGCAGTATTTT

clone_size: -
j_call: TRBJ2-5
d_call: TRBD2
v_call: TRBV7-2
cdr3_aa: CASSYLLAGGRETQYF
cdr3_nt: TGTGCCAGCAGCTACCTCCTAGCGGGGGGGCGAGAGACCCAGTACTTC

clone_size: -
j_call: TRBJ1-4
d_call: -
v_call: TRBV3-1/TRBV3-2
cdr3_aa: CASSQDLGSAEKLFF
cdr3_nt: TGTGCCAGCAGCCAAGATCTAGGTTCTGCGGAAAAACTGTTTTTT

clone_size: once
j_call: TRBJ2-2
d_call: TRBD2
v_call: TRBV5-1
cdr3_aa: CASSLEGAGVVGELFF
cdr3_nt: TGCGCCAGCAGCTTGGAGGGAGCGGGAGTGGTCGGGGAGCTGTTTTTT

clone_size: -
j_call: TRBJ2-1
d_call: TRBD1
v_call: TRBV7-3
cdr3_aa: CASSLTGRTGAVEQFF
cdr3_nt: TGTGCCAGCAGCTTAACTGGACGGACAGGGGCCGTTGAGCAGTTCTTC

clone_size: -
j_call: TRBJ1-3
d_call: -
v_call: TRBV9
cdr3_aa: CASSPQPGHKSGNTIYF
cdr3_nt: TGTGCCAGCAGCCCACAGCCGGGACACAAGTCTGGAAACACCATATATTTT

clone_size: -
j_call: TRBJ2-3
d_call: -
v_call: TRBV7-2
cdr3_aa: CASSLDRNTDTQYF
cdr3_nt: TGTGCCAGCAGCTTAGACAGGAACACAGATACGCAGTATTTT

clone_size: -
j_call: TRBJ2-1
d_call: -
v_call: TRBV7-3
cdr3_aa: CASSLTAQGQGEQFF
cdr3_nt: TGTGCCAGCAGCTTAACGGCCCAGGGTCAGGGTGAGCAGTTCTTC

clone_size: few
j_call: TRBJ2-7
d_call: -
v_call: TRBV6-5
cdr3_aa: CASRTQGGGYEQYF
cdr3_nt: TGTGCCAGCAGAACACAGGGCGGGGGCTACGAGCAGTACTTC

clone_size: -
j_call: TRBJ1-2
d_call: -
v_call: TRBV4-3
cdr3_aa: CASSQDQGSYGYTF
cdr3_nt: TGCGCCAGCAGCCAAGATCAAGGGAGCTATGGCTACACCTTC

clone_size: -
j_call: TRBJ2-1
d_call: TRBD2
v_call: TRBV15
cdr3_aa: CATSREKGLANNEQFF
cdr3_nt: TGTGCCACCAGCAGAGAGAAGGGACTAGCGAACAATGAGCAGTTCTTC

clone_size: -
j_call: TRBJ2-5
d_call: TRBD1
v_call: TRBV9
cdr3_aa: CASSSRTGVETQYF
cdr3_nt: TGTGCCAGCAGCTCCCGGACAGGGGTAGAGACCCAGTACTTC

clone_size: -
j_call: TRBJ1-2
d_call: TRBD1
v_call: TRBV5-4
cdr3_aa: CASSSGTGGFNYGYTF
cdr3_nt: TGTGCCAGCAGCTCTGGGACAGGGGGTTTTAACTATGGCTACACCTTC

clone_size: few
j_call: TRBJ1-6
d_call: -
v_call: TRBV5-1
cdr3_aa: CASSLGPGRSGPNSPLHF
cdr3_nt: TGCGCCAGCAGCTTGGGTCCAGGGCGGAGTGGTCCGAATTCACCCCTCCACTTT

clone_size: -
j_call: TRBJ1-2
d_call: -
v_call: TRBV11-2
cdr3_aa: CASSLVTGVYGYTF
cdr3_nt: TGTGCCAGCAGCTTAGTTACAGGCGTCTATGGCTACACCTTC

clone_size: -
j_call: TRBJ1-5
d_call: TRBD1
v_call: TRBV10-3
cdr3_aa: CAISDIGKQGSNQPQHF
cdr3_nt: TGTGCCATCAGTGACATAGGCAAACAGGGGAGCAATCAGCCCCAGCATTTT